This T cell receptor beta chain was obtained from a study of shared clonotypes between healthy human individuals. The assay was immunoSEQ multiplex PCR, and TCRdb's table has in-frame clones only and misses some. The data hold 2 million to 2.5 million clones, with approximately 95% observed a single time. The germline V and J ends were trimmed by 2 bases and 6 bases, with 7 bases remaining between them. The germline CDR1 and CDR2 sequences are MNHEY and SMNVEV (reference sequence). This CDR3 is 13 amino acids long. The sequenced sample was naive CD4+ T cells from PBMCs. Subset defined: CD45RA+ positively selected. This chain links TRBV27 with TRBJ2-2; D unclear. The receptor was derived from a man younger than 35 in good health. Some clones in this sample may be carry-over from other donors' samples. CDR3 amino acids: CASSLSTPGELFF. The CDR3 DNA is TGTGCCAGCAGTTTAAGCACCCCCGGGGAGCTGTTTTTT.